The 32 T cell receptor beta chains presented below share a single source sample, sequenced in a study of blood T cell repertoires in COVID-19 (dated by TCRdb to the early 2020s). Library construction relied on the immunoSEQ multiplex PCR assay. TCRdb holds this immuneACCESS table with in-frame rearrangements only. Some clones are missing; in checked studies, unresolved V genes explain under half, and the rest has no known cause. This sample lists tens of thousands of clones; 65% to 90% were detected once. The top ten hold around 9.6% of the sample. Sequenced sample: peripheral blood. These receptors came from a man between 50 and 59 years old with COVID-19, enrolled during active disease.

The chain carries TRBV11-3 and TRBJ2-7, with 13 bases fitting TRBD2. The CDR3 covers 20 residues. V shed 6 bases, J shed 3 bases, and the junction held 20 bases outside the gene matches. Germline CDR1 SGHNT, CDR2 YENEEA. The CDR3 DNA reads as TGTGCCAGCAGGCCAATGCGGCTTGGACTAGCGGGAGCGGTCCGCTACGAGCAGTACTTC. It translates to CASRPMRLGLAGAVRYEQYF.

There are a few counts of this clone. This chain links TRBV11-2 with TRBJ2-7, with 9 positions matching TRBD1. Germline loops: CDR1 SGHAT, CDR2 FQNNGV. CDR3 length equals 14 residues. The trim removed 5 bases at V and 2 bases at J, leaving 4 bases unmatched. CDR3 bases: TGTGCCAGCAGCCCGGGGACAGGGCCCTACGAGCAGTACTTC. Translation: CASSPGTGPYEQYF.

This chain uses TRBV6-5 with TRBJ2-7, with D possibly TRBD1 on 6 matching bases. In germline, CDR1 is MNHEY, CDR2 SVGAGI. The length of the CDR3 is 14 residues. V lost 7 bases and J 1 base, leaving 14 bases between the germline ends. The CDR3 protein is CASIQGRGSYEQYF. CDR3 DNA: TGTGCCAGCATCCAGGGAAGGGGGTCCTACGAGCAGTACTTC.

This sequence joins TRBV18 and TRBJ2-3; possible D gene TRBD1, 5 bases. From germline, CDR1 is KGHSH and CDR2 LQKENI. V lost 2 bases and J lost 3, with 9 bases in between. This CDR3 spans 14 amino acids. CDR3 loop: CASSPSQATDTQYF. In DNA form, the CDR3 reads TGTGCCAGCTCACCATCACAGGCGACAGATACGCAGTATTTT. Drawing the rest from reference TRBV18 and TRBJ2-3, the complete variable domain is NAGVMQNPRHLVRRRGQEARLRCSPMKGHSHVYWYRQLPEEGLKFMVYLQKENIIDESGMPKERFSAEFPKEGPSILRIQQVVRGDSAAYFCASSPSQATDTQYFGPGTRLTVL.

The sample holds one count of this clone. The V gene is TRBV5-1, the J gene TRBJ1-5; TRBD1 might be the D (6 bases). Trimming stripped 2 bases from V and 7 bases from J, with 16 bases between. CDR1 is SGHRS and CDR2 is YFSETQ in the germline V gene. This CDR3 is 15 amino acids long. CDR3 amino acids: CASSLYPGENQPQHF. The CDR3 DNA sequence: TGCGCCAGCAGCTTATATCCAGGGGAGAACCAGCCCCAGCATTTT. Variable domain in full (rest from reference TRBV5-1 and TRBJ1-5): KAGVTQTPRYLIKTRGQQVTLSCSPISGHRSVSWYQQTPGQGLQFLFEYFSETQRNKGNFPGRFSGRQFSNSRSEMNVSTLELGDSALYLCASSLYPGENQPQHFGDGTRLSIL.

This clone was detected only a few times. The chain couples TRBV2 to TRBJ1-4, with D hard to call. V was clipped by 7 bases and J by 6 bases, with 6 bases between them. There are 11 residues in the CDR3. Germline assignment: CDR1 SNHLY and CDR2 FYNNEI. The CDR3 is CASIGDEKLFF. CDR3 bases: TGTGCCAGCATTGGAGATGAAAAACTGTTTTTT.

In its sample, this clone was seen once. The rearrangement uses TRBV5-8 and TRBJ2-3, with TRBD2 identical over 14 bases. The CDR3 is 15 amino acids. In germline, CDR1 is SGHTS, CDR2 YDEGEE. Trimming took 3 bases from V and 4 from J; bases not matched to a gene: 1. The CDR3 bases are TGTGCCAGCAGCTGGGGACTAGCGGGAGCAGATACGCAGTATTTT. This encodes CASSWGLAGADTQYF.

This clone was observed a handful of times. The V call is TRBV28, the J call TRBJ2-1; 8 nucleotides line up with TRBD2. Germline CDR1 and CDR2: MDHEN and SYDVKM. This CDR3 is built from 14 residues. The trim removed 3 bases at V and 3 bases at J, leaving 1 base unmatched. The CDR3 spells CASSLGLDYNEQFF. The CDR3 DNA reads as TGTGCCAGCAGTTTGGGACTAGACTACAATGAGCAGTTCTTC.

V is TRBV19 and J is TRBJ2-1; 12 nucleotides match TRBD2. Germline V gene sequence: CDR1 LNHDA, CDR2 SQIVND (reference sequence). Trimming cost V 2 bases and J 6 bases; bases outside gene matches: 2. This CDR3 region has 15 residues. In DNA, the CDR3 is TGTGCCAGTAGTATACCGGGACTAGCGGGCAATGAGCAGTTCTTC. Translating it yields CASSIPGLAGNEQFF.

This chain joins TRBV28 and TRBJ1-2; TRBD1 matches 10 bases. J gave up 7 bases and V 10 bases, and 9 bases lay outside the gene matches. The germline gives CDR1 MDHEN, CDR2 SYDVKM. The CDR3 extends over 13 amino acids. The CDR3 DNA reads as TGTGCCACCCTCCGACAGGGGGCTTTTGGCTACACCTTC. This encodes CATLRQGAFGYTF.

V is TRBV18 and J is TRBJ2-7; 12 bases fit TRBD2. The CDR3 extends over 16 amino acids. From germline, CDR1 is KGHSH and CDR2 LQKENI. Unmatched junction bases numbered 6, after V lost 6 bases and J lost 0 bases. CDR3 sequence (DNA): TGTGCCAGCTCCCGGTCACTAGCGGGGGGCTCCTACGAGCAGTACTTC. It yields the protein CASSRSLAGGSYEQYF.

The chain recombines TRBV3-1 (or the pseudogene TRBV3-2) with TRBJ2-5; D possibly corresponds to TRBD1 (5 bases). The CDR3 has 14 amino acids. The germline gives CDR1 LGHDT, CDR2 YNNKEL (reference sequence). V lost 2 bases to trimming and J lost 1 base, with 8 bases between them. The CDR3 reads CASSQSQGQETQYF. As DNA, the CDR3 is TGTGCCAGCAGCCAATCTCAGGGCCAAGAGACCCAGTACTTC.

This clone was seen a handful of times. The rearrangement links TRBV6-4 to TRBJ2-1; 7 bases are shared with TRBD2. J was trimmed by 7 bases and V by 0 bases; bases with no gene match: 3. In germline, CDR1 is MRHNA, CDR2 SNTAGT. The CDR3 loop spans 14 amino acids. The DNA for the CDR3 is TGTGCCAGCAGTGACTCTGCGGGAGTGAATGAGCAGTTCTTC. As protein: CASSDSAGVNEQFF.

The rearrangement uses TRBV2 and TRBJ1-3; 7 nucleotides line up with TRBD1. This CDR3 has 14 amino acids. V was pared by 7 bases and J by 4 bases, with 7 bases of the junction left unmatched. Per germline, CDR1 SNHLY and CDR2 FYNNEI. Here the CDR3 reads CASTTGVRGNTIYF. As DNA, the CDR3 is TGTGCCAGCACCACAGGGGTAAGGGGAAACACCATATATTTT.

There are a few counts of this clone. V gene TRBV30 combines with J gene TRBJ1-2; D remains ambiguous. The CDR3 is made up of 17 amino acids. CDR1 GTSNPN and CDR2 SVGIG come from the germline V gene (reference sequence). V shed 0 bases and J shed 3 bases, with 20 bases lying between them. The CDR3 DNA reads TGTGCCTGGAGTGTACACGCGTGGGCCCTCCCAGACTATGGCTACACCTTC. Encoded protein: CAWSVHAWALPDYGYTF. Full variable domain (missing parts from reference TRBV30 and TRBJ1-2): SQTIHQWPATLVQPVGSPLSLECTVEGTSNPNLYWYRQAAGRGLQLLFYSVGIGQISSEVPQNLSASRPQDRQFILSSKKLLLSDSGFYLCAWSVHAWALPDYGYTFGSGTRLTVV.

J is TRBJ1-5 and V is TRBV29-1; TRBD1 might be the D (5 bases). Germline CDR1 reads SQVTM; CDR2 reads ANQGSEA. CDR3 length equals 13 residues. Deletions cut 6 bases from V and 4 bases from J, with 13 bases between. The CDR3 DNA reads TGCAGCGTGACCCAGGGTGGAAATCAGCCCCAGCATTTT. This gives the protein CSVTQGGNQPQHF. Combining the CDR3 with reference TRBV29-1 and TRBJ1-5 gives the whole variable domain SAVISQKPSRDICQRGTSLTIQCQVDSQVTMMFWYRQQPGQSLTLIATANQGSEATYESGFVIDKFPISRPNLTFSTLTVSNMSPEDSSIYLCSVTQGGNQPQHFGDGTRLSIL.

This clone has just a few counts. The chain employs TRBV11-1 and TRBJ2-5; TRBD2 might be the D (6 bases). The CDR3 has 15 residues. Germline V CDR1 and CDR2: SGHAT, FQDESV (reference sequence). Trimming shortened V by 2 bases and J by 4 bases, and 14 bases separated the two germline ends. Written as DNA, the CDR3 is TGTGCCAGCAGCTTATCGGCGGGAAGGGGAGAGACCCAGTACTTC. It translates to CASSLSAGRGETQYF.

The rearrangement uses TRBV5-1 and TRBJ1-1, with 8 bases identical to TRBD1. The CDR3 has 15 amino acids. J gave up 5 bases and V 2 bases, and 8 bases lay outside the gene matches. Per germline, CDR1 SGHRS and CDR2 YFSETQ. DNA of the CDR3: TGCGCCAGCAGCTTAATCGACAGGGGCCAAACTGAAGCTTTCTTT. This gives the protein CASSLIDRGQTEAFF.

The chain joins TRBV7-9 to TRBJ2-3, with TRBD1 matching 7 bases. The CDR3 spans 15 residues. Germline CDR1 SEHNR, CDR2 FQNEAQ (reference sequence). With 1 base clipped from V and 0 bases from J, the junction kept 1 base outside the gene matches. The CDR3 protein is CASSLGTGSTDTQYF. As DNA, the CDR3 is TGTGCCAGCAGCTTAGGGACAGGTAGCACAGATACGCAGTATTTT.

The chain couples TRBV7-8 to TRBJ1-1; 10 bases fit TRBD1. V lost 5 bases, J lost 6 bases, and 6 bases stayed unmatched. The CDR3 is made up of 14 amino acids. Germline CDR1 and CDR2: SGHVS and FQNEAQ. This CDR3 is CASSPRTGGAEAFF. The CDR3 DNA reads TGTGCCAGCAGCCCGCGGACAGGGGGGGCTGAAGCTTTCTTT.

The V call is TRBV19, the J call TRBJ1-2; 10 positions match TRBD1. The CDR3 loop spans 15 amino acids. V lost 4 bases, J lost 4 bases, and 6 bases stayed unmatched. Per germline, CDR1 LNHDA and CDR2 SQIVND (reference sequence). In DNA form, the CDR3 reads TGTGCCAGTAGTACGGGGACAGGGGAGTTCTATGGCTACACCTTC. Encoded protein: CASSTGTGEFYGYTF. Complete variable domain (other parts from reference TRBV19 and TRBJ1-2): DGGITQSPKYLFRKEGQNVTLSCEQNLNHDAMYWYRQDPGQGLRLIYYSQIVNDFQKGDIAEGYSVSREKKESFPLTVTSAQKNPTAFYLCASSTGTGEFYGYTFGSGTRLTVV.

This clone was detected only once. The V call is TRBV3-1 (or the pseudogene TRBV3-2), the J call TRBJ1-4; D is unclear. CDR1 is LGHDT and CDR2 is YNNKEL in the germline V gene (reference sequence). V lost 4 bases and J lost 8, with 14 bases in between. The CDR3 has 14 residues. As DNA, the CDR3 is TGTGCCAGCAGCCTAAGGAGGGAGAGGGAAAAACTGTTTTTT. The encoded protein is CASSLRREREKLFF.

The CDR3 DNA is TGCAGCGTTGAAACGGGATCCTACGAGCAGTACTTC. Its translation: CSVETGSYEQYF. The genes are TRBV29-1 and TRBJ2-7; D is possibly TRBD2 (5 bases). Germline values: CDR1 SQVTM, CDR2 ANQGSEA. CDR3 length equals 12 residues. The V and J ends lost 2 bases and 1 base respectively, with 6 bases between them.

The chain employs TRBV27 and TRBJ2-1, with 8 positions matching TRBD1. The CDR3 is 12 residues long. Unmatched junction bases numbered 5, after V lost 7 bases and J lost 9 bases. Germline CDR1 is MNHEY and CDR2 is SMNVEV (reference sequence). The CDR3, as DNA: TGTGCCAGCAAGGACAGGGTTGGTGAGCAGTTCTTC. It specifies CASKDRVGEQFF.

The chain uses TRBV2 and TRBJ2-2; D is unresolved. The V gene lost 5 bases and the J gene lost 3 bases, with 4 bases spanning the gap. CDR1 and CDR2 from the germline V gene are SNHLY and FYNNEI. This CDR3 contains 12 residues. The CDR3 DNA sequence: TGTGCCAGCAGTCGGGACACCGGGGAGCTGTTTTTT. Protein: CASSRDTGELFF.

J is TRBJ1-6 and V is TRBV7-3, with D unclear. The CDR3 runs to 13 residues. V was pared by 2 bases and J by 8 bases, with 7 bases between. Looked up from germline, CDR1 is SGHTA and CDR2 is FQGTGA. The CDR3 nucleotides read TGTGCCAGCAGCTTACAACAAGATTCACCCCTCCACTTT. Amino acids: CASSLQQDSPLHF.

V and J are TRBV6-5 and TRBJ2-1, with 7 nucleotides matching TRBD1. This CDR3 contains 13 residues. The germline V gene encodes CDR1 MNHEY and CDR2 SVGAGI. The trim removed 9 bases at V and 2 bases at J, leaving 4 bases unmatched. The CDR3 spells CASGQDPYNEQFF. The CDR3 DNA reads TGTGCCAGTGGACAGGACCCCTACAATGAGCAGTTCTTC.

This clone came up once. The chain employs TRBV21-1 and TRBJ2-3; the table assigns TRBD2, which was not confirmed against the DNA. TRBV21-1 is a known pseudogene. The CDR3 sequence is 15 residues long. The CDR3 coding sequence is TGTGCCAGCAGCAAAATGTCTACTGACACAGATACGCAGTATTTT. It specifies CASSKMSTDTDTQYF.

This chain joins TRBV11-2 and TRBJ1-1; 7 nucleotides line up with TRBD1. J lost 4 bases, V lost 1 base, and 6 bases had no gene match. Germline CDR1 is SGHAT and CDR2 is FQNNGV. The CDR3 has 15 residues. The chain's CDR3 is CASSLGVGTATEAFF. The CDR3 nucleotides read TGTGCCAGCAGCTTAGGGGTCGGGACAGCCACTGAAGCTTTCTTT.

CDR3 amino acids: CASSEQASWETQYF. The CDR3 DNA sequence: TGTGCCAGCAGTGAACAGGCCTCATGGGAGACCCAGTACTTC. The chain recombines TRBV2 with TRBJ2-5; D ambiguous. The CDR3 is made up of 14 amino acids. The germline V gene has CDR1 SNHLY and CDR2 FYNNEI. The V end was cut by 2 bases, the J end by 5 bases, with 12 bases between. The whole variable domain, remainder taken from reference TRBV2 and TRBJ2-5, is EPEVTQTPSHQVTQMGQEVILRCVPISNHLYFYWYRQILGQKVEFLVSFYNNEISEKSEIFDDQFSVERPDGSNFTLKIRSTKLEDSAMYFCASSEQASWETQYFGPGTRLLVL.

In its sample, this clone was seen once. The chain recombines TRBV6-5 with TRBJ1-3; unclear D gene. Germline V lookup: CDR1 MNHEY, CDR2 SVGAGI. The CDR3 contains 15 residues. Trimming left V 4 bases short and J 5 bases short, with 15 bases between. CDR3 region: CASSSQDSLRNTIYF. The CDR3 nucleotides read TGTGCCAGCAGTTCCCAGGACTCATTGCGAAACACCATATATTTT.

The CDR3 coding sequence is TGTGCCAGCAGTGACAGGGGCTCCCTCGCTGAAGCTTTCTTT. Protein product: CASSDRGSLAEAFF. This sequence joins TRBV6-1 and TRBJ1-1; possible D gene TRBD1, 6 bases. V lost 3 bases to trimming and J lost 6 bases, with 14 bases between them. Germline CDR1 is MNHNS and CDR2 is SASEGT. The CDR3 runs to 14 residues.